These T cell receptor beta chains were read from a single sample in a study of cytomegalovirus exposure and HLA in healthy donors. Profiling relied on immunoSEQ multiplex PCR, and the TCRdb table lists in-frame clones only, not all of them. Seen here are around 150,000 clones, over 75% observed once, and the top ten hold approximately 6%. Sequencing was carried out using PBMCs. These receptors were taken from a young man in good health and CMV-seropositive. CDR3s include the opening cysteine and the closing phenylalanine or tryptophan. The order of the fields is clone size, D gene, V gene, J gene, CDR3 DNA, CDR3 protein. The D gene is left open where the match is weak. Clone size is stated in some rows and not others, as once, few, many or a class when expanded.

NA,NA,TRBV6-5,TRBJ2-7,TGTGCCAGCAGAGTAGGAACAGCTTACGAGCAGTACTTC,CASRVGTAYEQYF
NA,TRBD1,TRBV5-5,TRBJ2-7,TGTGCCAGCAGCTTGGAAGCCAGGGGGCGCAGCGAGCAGTACTTC,CASSLEARGRSEQYF
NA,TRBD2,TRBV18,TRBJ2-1,TGTGCCAGCTCCACCAGGGCTAGCGGGCGGACTAGCTCCTACAATGAGCAGTTCTTC,CASSTRASGRTSSYNEQFF
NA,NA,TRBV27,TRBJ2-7,TGTGCCAGCAGGGAGGGCGGGGGCCTCCAATACGAGCAGTACTTC,CASREGGGLQYEQYF
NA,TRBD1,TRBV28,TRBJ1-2,TGTGCCAGCAGAGGACAGGGGGAGAGCGGCTACACCTTC,CASRGQGESGYTF
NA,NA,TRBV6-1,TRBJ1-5,TGTGCCAGCACCGGCTCCCACAGGGGCAATCAGCCCCAGCATTTT,CASTGSHRGNQPQHF
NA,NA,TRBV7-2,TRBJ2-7,TGTGCCAGCAGCCCCTGGAGTTCCTACGAGCAGTACTTC,CASSPWSSYEQYF
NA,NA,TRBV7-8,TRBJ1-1,TGTGCCAGCAGTTCCCGGGGGGGGCAGTCGAACACTGAAGCTTTCTTT,CASSSRGGQSNTEAFF
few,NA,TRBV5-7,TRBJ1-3,TGTGCCAGCAGTCCTTTAGATACTAGCTCTGGAAACACCATATATTTT,CASSPLDTSSGNTIYF
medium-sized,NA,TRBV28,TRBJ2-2,TGTGCCAGCACCGCTGGCGGCGGGGAGCTGTTTTTT,CASTAGGGELFF
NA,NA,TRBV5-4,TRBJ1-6,TGTGCCAGCAGCTTGGGTGGGCGCTCCTATAATTCACCCCTCCACTTT,CASSLGGRSYNSPLHF
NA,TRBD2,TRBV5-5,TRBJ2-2,TGTGCCAGTAAGACGGGGGGAAACACCGGGGAGCTGTTTTTT,CASKTGGNTGELFF
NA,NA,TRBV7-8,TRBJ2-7,TGTGCCAGCAGCACCGAGGCCGTCCGTCCCTACGAGCAGTACTTC,CASSTEAVRPYEQYF
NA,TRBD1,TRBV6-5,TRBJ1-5,TGTGCCAGCAGGCCAGGGGGTGAGGCGCAGCCCCAGCATTTT,CASRPGGEAQPQHF
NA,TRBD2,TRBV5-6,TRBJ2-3,TGTGCCAGCAGCTTGACTAGCGGGGGAATCAGGGATACGCAGTATTTT,CASSLTSGGIRDTQYF
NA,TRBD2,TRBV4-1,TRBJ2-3,TGCGCCAGCAGCCAGATCGGGGGGACAGATACGCAGTATTTT,CASSQIGGTDTQYF
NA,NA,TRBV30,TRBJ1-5,TGTGCCTGGAGTGTAGACAGAAGCAATCAGCCCCAGCATTTT,CAWSVDRSNQPQHF
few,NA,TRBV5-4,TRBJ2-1,TGTGCCAGCAGCTTTGGAGTAGAGGTGGGTGAGCAGTTCTTC,CASSFGVEVGEQFF
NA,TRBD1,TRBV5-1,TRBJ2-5,TGCGCCAGCAGCTACGGGACAGCACAAGAGACCCAGTACTTC,CASSYGTAQETQYF
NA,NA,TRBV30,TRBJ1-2,TGTGCCTGGAGTGTCATCGAAGCGGGTCGGGGAGGCTACACCTTC,CAWSVIEAGRGGYTF
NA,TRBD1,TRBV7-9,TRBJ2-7,TGTGCCAGCAGCCAAAGACAGGGGTCCTACGAGCAGTACTTC,CASSQRQGSYEQYF
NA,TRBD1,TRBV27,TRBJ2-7,TGTGCCAGCAGTGCTCTGATGAACAGGGGGACCACCTCCGAGCAGTACTTC,CASSALMNRGTTSEQYF